This is a list of T cell receptor beta chains from one sample in a study of T cell repertoires in cytomegalovirus infection. Via MiXCR, TCRdb re-called the reads, giving one row per CDR3 protein. This table has more than 75,000 distinct CDR3 sequences, over 25% appearing once. These receptors' antigens are unknown. The sample here was CD8+ T cells from cultured PBMCs, taken from culture after CMV antigen stimulation. The receptors originated from a human donor in good health (CMV status not recorded). Some clones in this sample may be carry-over from other donors' samples. Both conserved end residues are part of each CDR3. A D gene is named only where the DNA matches it firmly. Size is omitted from some rows. Given values are once, few, many or a class for expanded clones.

few	.	TRBJ2-5	15	TRBV5-1	TGCGCCAGCAGCCCCGGTGCAGCCAGCCAAGAGACCCAGTACTTC	CASSPGAASQETQYF
.	.	TRBJ2-1	17	TRBV6-1	TGTGCCAGCAGTGAAGCCCCTGGAGCAAGGGTCCTTAATGAGCAGTTCTTC	CASSEAPGARVLNEQFF
.	.	TRBJ1-5	14	TRBV20-1	TGCAGTGCTAGAGATTGGGCAGGGGATCAGCCCCAGCATTTT	CSARDWAGDQPQHF
few	.	TRBJ1-1	11	TRBV6-5	TGTGCCAGCAGTTCCGAATCTGAAGCTTTCTTT	CASSSESEAFF
few	.	TRBJ1-6	12	TRBV19	TGTGCCAGTAGTATAGGGGCAGGACCCCTCCACTTT	CASSIGAGPLHF
once	.	TRBJ1-5	16	TRBV4-1	TGCGCCAGCAGCCAAGAATCAGGGTGGGGCAATCAGCCCCAGCATTTT	CASSQESGWGNQPQHF
many	.	TRBJ1-1	14	TRBV19	TGTGCCAGTAGCCGCAGGGAAATGAACACTGAAGCTTTCTTT	CASSRREMNTEAFF
.	TRBD2	TRBJ2-5	20	TRBV4-1	TGCGCCAGCAGCCAAGTATTATCGCTAGCGGGGGGCTTAGAACAAGAGACCCAGTACTTC	CASSQVLSLAGGLEQETQYF
many	TRBD1	TRBJ1-4	14	TRBV7-2	TGTGCCAGCAGGGATCGGACAGGGTCGGGAAAACTGTTTTTT	CASRDRTGSGKLFF
.	.	TRBJ1-4	14	TRBV3-1	TGTGCCAGCAGCCTGGGACGGATAAATGAAAAACTGTTTTTT	CASSLGRINEKLFF
few	.	TRBJ2-2	12	TRBV6-5	TGTGCCAGCAGATCAACCGACGGGGAGCTGTTTTTT	CASRSTDGELFF
many	TRBD1	TRBJ1-1	13	TRBV7-9	TGTGCCAGCAGCGCACAGGGGAGCACTGAAGCTTTCTTT	CASSAQGSTEAFF
.	.	TRBJ2-2	14	TRBV6-6	TGTGCCAGCAGTTACGTAGGCCACCCCGGGGAGCTGTTTTTT	CASSYVGHPGELFF
.	TRBD2	TRBJ2-1	18	TRBV7-6	TGTGCCAGCAGCTCAGATAGGGCTAGCGGTACTCCGGTCAATGAGCAGTTCTTC	CASSSDRASGTPVNEQFF
few	.	TRBJ1-1	16	TRBV6-1	TGTGCCAGCAGTCCCCTGGAGGGATCCCTGAACACTGAAGCTTTCTTT	CASSPLEGSLNTEAFF
.	TRBD1	TRBJ2-3	14	TRBV20-1	TGCAGTGCATGGACAGGGGACGGGACAGATACGCAGTATTTT	CSAWTGDGTDTQYF
.	TRBD1	TRBJ2-2	14	TRBV5-1	TGCGCCAGCAGCACAGGGGTCGACACCGGGGAGCTGTTTTTT	CASSTGVDTGELFF
.	TRBD1	TRBJ2-3	16	TRBV6-5	TGTGCCAGCGGACTGGACAGGGGATATAGCACAGATACGCAGTATTTT	CASGLDRGYSTDTQYF
.	.	TRBJ2-7	14	TRBV28	TGTGCCAGCAGCCACGGGGACCCTTTCAGAGAGCAGTACTTC	CASSHGDPFREQYF
.	TRBD1	TRBJ2-1	12	TRBV6-1	TGTGCCAGCACGACAGGGAGCGGTGAGCAGTTCTTC	CASTTGSGEQFF
many	TRBD1	TRBJ2-7	12	TRBV6-1	TGTGCCGGGACAGGGAGCTCCTACGAGCAGTACTTC	CAGTGSSYEQYF
few	.	TRBJ2-7	13	TRBV2	TGTGCCAGCAGTATCAGGGACACCTACGAGCAGTACTTC	CASSIRDTYEQYF
many	TRBD2	TRBJ2-5	16	TRBV7-8	TGTGCCAGCAGCTTAGATGAGACTAGCGGGGAAGAGACCCAGTACTTC	CASSLDETSGEETQYF
.	.	TRBJ1-1	13	TRBV19	TGTGCCAGTAGTATTGGGGGGAACACTAAAGCTTTCTTT	CASSIGGNTKAFF
.	TRBD2	TRBJ2-1	16	TRBV27	TGTGCCAGCAGTCCGACTAGCGGGGCGAACTACAATGAGCAGTTCTTC	CASSPTSGANYNEQFF
many	.	TRBJ1-1	13	TRBV6-5	TGTGCCAGCAGTCGGGATGTTGGGACTGAAGCTTTCTTT	CASSRDVGTEAFF
many	TRBD1	TRBJ1-5	15	TRBV11-2	TGTGCCAGCAGCTTTAACAGGGGGCCAAATCAGCCCCAGCATTTT	CASSFNRGPNQPQHF
.	TRBD2	TRBJ2-1	12	TRBV11-2	TGTGCCAGCAGGTTGGGAGGGAATGAGCAGTTCTTC	CASRLGGNEQFF
many	.	TRBJ1-2	14	TRBV15	TGTGCCACTCGACCGGGGGGGGACCCCTATGGCTACACCTTC	CATRPGGDPYGYTF